This T cell receptor beta chain originates from a study of blood T cell repertoires in COVID-19. Study context: Acute-phase and convalescent COVID-19 samples originated in the United States, Italy and Spain. From T cells, B-cell-depleted T cells, or PBMCs came the material, which was cDNA or gDNA.

With 2 bases clipped from V and 6 bases from J, the junction kept 7 bases outside the gene matches. Germline values: CDR1 MNHNS, CDR2 SASEGT. This CDR3 has 15 amino acids. Original analysis: Nucleated cell counts were estimated from reference gene primer amplification. The table came from immunoSEQ multiplex PCR; TCRdb's copy has only in-frame clones and leaves some out. The V and J calls and clone size are taken from that table; D and trimming were inferred from the DNA. This table has some 13,000 clones, around 78% appearing once. The receptor comes from a human donor in a cohort sampled during active COVID-19. The rearrangement joins TRBV6-1 to TRBJ1-5; TRBD1 aligns across 7 bases. Sequencing used peripheral blood. In DNA, the CDR3 is TGTGCCAGCAGTGAATCAGGCCACAGGGGTCAGCCCCAGCATTTT. Amino acids: CASSESGHRGQPQHF.